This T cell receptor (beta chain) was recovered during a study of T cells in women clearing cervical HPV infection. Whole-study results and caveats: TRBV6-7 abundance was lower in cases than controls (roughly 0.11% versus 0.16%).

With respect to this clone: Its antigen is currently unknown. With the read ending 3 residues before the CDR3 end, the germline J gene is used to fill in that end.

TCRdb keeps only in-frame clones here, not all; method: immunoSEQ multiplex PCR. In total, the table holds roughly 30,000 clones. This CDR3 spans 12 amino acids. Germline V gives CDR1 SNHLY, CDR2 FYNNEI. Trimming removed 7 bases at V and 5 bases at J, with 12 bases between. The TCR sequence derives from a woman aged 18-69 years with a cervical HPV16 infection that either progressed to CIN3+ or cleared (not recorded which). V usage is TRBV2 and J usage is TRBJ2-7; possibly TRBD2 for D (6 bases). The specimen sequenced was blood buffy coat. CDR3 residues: CASTPDYDEQYF. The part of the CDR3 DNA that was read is TGTGCCAGCACCCCGGACTATGACGAG.